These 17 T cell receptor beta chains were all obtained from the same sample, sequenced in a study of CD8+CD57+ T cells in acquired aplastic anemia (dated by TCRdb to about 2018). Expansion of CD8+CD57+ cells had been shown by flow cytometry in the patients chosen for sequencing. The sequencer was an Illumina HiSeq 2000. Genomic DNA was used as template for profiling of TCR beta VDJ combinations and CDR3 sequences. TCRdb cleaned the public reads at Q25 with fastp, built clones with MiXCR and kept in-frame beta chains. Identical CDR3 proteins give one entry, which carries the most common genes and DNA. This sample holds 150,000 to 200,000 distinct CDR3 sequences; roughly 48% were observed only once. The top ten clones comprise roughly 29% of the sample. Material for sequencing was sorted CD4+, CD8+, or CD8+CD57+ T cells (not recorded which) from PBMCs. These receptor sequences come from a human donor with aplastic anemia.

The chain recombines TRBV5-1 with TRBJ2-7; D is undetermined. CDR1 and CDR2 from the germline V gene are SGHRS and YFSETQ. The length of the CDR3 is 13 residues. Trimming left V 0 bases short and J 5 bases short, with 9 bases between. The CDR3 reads CASSLAGMDEQYF. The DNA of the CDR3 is TGCGCCAGCAGCTTGGCTGGAATGGACGAGCAGTACTTC.

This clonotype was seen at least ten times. The CDR3 region has the DNA TGTGCCAGTAGTATAGCGGGGATGAATTCACCCCTCCACTTT. Translation gives CASSIAGMNSPLHF. The chain combines TRBV19 with TRBJ1-6, with D hard to call. The CDR3 extends over 14 amino acids. The germline CDR1 and CDR2 sequences are LNHDA and SQIVND (reference sequence). V shed 1 base and J shed 7 bases, with 8 bases lying between them.

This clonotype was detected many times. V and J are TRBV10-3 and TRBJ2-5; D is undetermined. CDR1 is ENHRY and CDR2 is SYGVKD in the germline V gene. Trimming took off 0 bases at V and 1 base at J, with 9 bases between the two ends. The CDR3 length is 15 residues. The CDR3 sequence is CAISESGLLQETQYF. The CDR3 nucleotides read TGTGCCATCAGTGAGTCTGGGCTACTCCAAGAGACCCAGTACTTC.

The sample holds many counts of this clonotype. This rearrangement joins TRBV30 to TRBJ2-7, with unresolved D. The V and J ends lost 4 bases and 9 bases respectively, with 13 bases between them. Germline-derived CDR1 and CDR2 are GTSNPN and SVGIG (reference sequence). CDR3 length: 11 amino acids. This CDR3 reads CAWTYGSGQYF. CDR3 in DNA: TGTGCCTGGACCTATGGCTCCGGGCAGTACTTC.

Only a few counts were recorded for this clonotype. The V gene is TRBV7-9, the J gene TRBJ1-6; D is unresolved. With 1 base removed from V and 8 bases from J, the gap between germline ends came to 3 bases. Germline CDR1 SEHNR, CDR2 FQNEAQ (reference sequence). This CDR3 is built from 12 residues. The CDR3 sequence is CASSLGDSPLHF. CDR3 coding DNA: TGTGCCAGCAGCTTAGGGGATTCACCCCTCCACTTT.

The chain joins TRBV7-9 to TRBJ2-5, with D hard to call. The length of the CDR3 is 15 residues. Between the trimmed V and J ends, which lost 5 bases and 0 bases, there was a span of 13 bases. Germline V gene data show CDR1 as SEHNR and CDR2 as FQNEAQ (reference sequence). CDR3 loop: CASSTGRSYQETQYF. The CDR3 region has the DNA TGTGCCAGCAGCACCGGACGGAGCTACCAAGAGACCCAGTACTTC. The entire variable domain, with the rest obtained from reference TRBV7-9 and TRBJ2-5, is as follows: DTGVSQNPRHKITKRGQNVTFRCDPISEHNRLYWYRQTLGQGPEFLTYFQNEAQLEKSRLLSDRFSAERPKGSFSTLEIQRTEQGDSAMYLCASSTGRSYQETQYFGPGTRLLVL.

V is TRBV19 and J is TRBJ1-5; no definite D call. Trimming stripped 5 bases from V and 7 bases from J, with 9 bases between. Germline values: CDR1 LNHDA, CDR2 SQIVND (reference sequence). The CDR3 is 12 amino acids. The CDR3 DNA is TGTGCCAGTAGTTACCCGGGACAGCCCCAGCATTTT. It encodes CASSYPGQPQHF.

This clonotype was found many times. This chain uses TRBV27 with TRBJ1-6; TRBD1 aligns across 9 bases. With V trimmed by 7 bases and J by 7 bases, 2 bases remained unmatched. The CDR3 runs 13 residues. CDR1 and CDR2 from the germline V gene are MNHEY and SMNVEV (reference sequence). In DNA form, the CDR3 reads TGTGCCAGCATGGACAGGGGCAATTCACCCCTCCACTTT. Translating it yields CASMDRGNSPLHF.

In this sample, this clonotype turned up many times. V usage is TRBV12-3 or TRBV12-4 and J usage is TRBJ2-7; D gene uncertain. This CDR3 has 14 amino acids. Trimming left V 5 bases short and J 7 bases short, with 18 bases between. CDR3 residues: CASSLRTFKGEQYF. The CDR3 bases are TGTGCCAGCAGTCTGCGGACCTTTAAGGGAGAGCAGTACTTC.

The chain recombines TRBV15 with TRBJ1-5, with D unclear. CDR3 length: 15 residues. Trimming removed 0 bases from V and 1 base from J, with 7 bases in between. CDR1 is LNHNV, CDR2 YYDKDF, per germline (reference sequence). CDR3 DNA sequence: TGTGCCACCAGCAGAGATCCATGGAGCAATCAGCCCCAGCATTTT. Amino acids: CATSRDPWSNQPQHF.

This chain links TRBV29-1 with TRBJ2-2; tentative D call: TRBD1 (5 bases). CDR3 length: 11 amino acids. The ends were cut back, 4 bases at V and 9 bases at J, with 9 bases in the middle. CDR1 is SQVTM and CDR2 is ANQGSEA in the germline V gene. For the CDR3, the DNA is TGCAGCGTTGGGGCAGGGTGGGAGCTGTTTTTT. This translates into CSVGAGWELFF.

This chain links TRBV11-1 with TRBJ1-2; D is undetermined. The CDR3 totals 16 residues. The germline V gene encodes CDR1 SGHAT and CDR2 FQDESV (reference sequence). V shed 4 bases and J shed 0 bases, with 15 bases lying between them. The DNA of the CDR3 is TGTGCCAGCAGCTCCACGCAGGCAACCCCTAACTATGGCTACACCTTC. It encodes CASSSTQATPNYGYTF.

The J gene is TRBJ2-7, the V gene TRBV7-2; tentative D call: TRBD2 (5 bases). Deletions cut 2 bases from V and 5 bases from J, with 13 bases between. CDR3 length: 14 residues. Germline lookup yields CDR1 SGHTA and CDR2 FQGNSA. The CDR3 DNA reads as TGTGCCAGCAGCTTACCCGACGAGGGAGACGAGCAGTACTTC. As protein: CASSLPDEGDEQYF. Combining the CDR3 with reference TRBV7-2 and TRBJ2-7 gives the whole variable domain GAGVSQSPSNKVTEKGKDVELRCDPISGHTALYWYRQSLGQGLEFLIYFQGNSAPDKSGLPSDRFSAERTGGSVSTLTIQRTQQEDSAVYLCASSLPDEGDEQYFGPGTRLTVT.

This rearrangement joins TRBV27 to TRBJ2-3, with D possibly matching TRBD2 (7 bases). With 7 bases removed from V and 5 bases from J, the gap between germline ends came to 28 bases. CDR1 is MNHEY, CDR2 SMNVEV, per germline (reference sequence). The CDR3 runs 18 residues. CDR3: CASNDNPGRGEGGDTQYF. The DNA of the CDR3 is TGTGCCAGCAACGATAACCCAGGACGAGGGGAGGGGGGAGATACGCAGTATTTT.

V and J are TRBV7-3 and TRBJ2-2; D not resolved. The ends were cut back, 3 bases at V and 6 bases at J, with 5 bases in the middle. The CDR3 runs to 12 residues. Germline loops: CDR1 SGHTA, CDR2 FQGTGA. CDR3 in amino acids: CASSFVSGELFF. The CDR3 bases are TGTGCCAGCAGCTTTGTTTCCGGGGAGCTGTTTTTT.

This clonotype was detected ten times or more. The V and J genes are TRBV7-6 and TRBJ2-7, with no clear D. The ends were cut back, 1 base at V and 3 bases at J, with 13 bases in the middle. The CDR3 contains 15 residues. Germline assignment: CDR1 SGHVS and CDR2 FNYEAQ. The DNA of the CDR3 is TGTGCCAGCAGCTTAGATGGTAGCAGCATCTACGAGCAGTACTTC. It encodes CASSLDGSSIYEQYF.

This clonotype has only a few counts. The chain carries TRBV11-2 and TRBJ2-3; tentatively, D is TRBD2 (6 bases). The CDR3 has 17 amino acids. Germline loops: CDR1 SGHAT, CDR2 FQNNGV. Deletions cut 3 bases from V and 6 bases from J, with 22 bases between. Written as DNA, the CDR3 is TGTGCCAGCAGCTTCCCAGGGCGGGGACCTATGGTGGATACGCAGTATTTT. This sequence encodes CASSFPGRGPMVDTQYF.